Shown below are 4 T cell receptor beta chains from a single sample sequenced in a study of Ad26.COV2.S vaccination and SARS-CoV-2 variants. Only in-frame clones appear in the TCRdb table, and some are missing; sequencing was by immunoSEQ multiplex PCR. The table includes some 300,000 clones, around 83% detected once. Treatment of the sample: about 20 received Ad26.COV2.S at low or high dose, single or two shots; 5 received placebo; per-sample allocation not given. Specimens were obtained on day 63 following the first vaccine or placebo injection. The material was peripheral blood, obtained in a trial of Ad26.COV2.S vaccine versus placebo. The receptors here all came from a person between 18 and 60 years old who received the Ad26.COV2.S COVID-19 vaccine or a placebo.

CDR3 residues: CASSLSKGYDGYTF. In DNA, the CDR3 is TGTGCCAGCAGTTTATCCAAGGGTTACGATGGCTACACCTTC. The chain employs TRBV27 and TRBJ1-2; D unclear. Germline V gives CDR1 MNHEY, CDR2 SMNVEV (reference sequence). The CDR3 is made up of 14 amino acids. Trimming shortened V by 0 bases and J by 6 bases, and 11 bases separated the two germline ends.

The rearrangement uses TRBV3-1 (or the pseudogene TRBV3-2) and TRBJ1-6, with D possibly matching TRBD1 (5 bases). The CDR3 has 14 amino acids. CDR1 and CDR2 from the germline V gene are LGHDT and YNNKEL (reference sequence). Trimming cost V 0 bases and J 7 bases, with 7 bases left between them. CDR3 sequence: CASSQEHRNSPLHF. The CDR3 DNA reads as TGTGCCAGCAGCCAAGAGCACAGGAATTCACCCCTCCACTTT.

CDR3 amino acids: CAWSGVKDEKLFF. CDR3 coding DNA: TGTGCCTGGAGTGGGGTTAAGGATGAAAAACTGTTTTTT. V is TRBV30 and J is TRBJ1-4; D unresolved. Trimming left V 1 base short and J 6 bases short, with 9 bases between. This CDR3 region has 13 residues. CDR1 is GTSNPN, CDR2 SVGIG, per germline (reference sequence).

The chain carries TRBV5-8 and TRBJ2-5, with TRBD1 matching 9 bases. The CDR3 runs to 14 residues. V was pared by 0 bases and J by 5 bases, with 2 bases of the junction left unmatched. From germline, CDR1 is SGHTS and CDR2 YDEGEE. The CDR3 is CASSLDRGLETQYF. Written as DNA, the CDR3 is TGTGCCAGCAGCTTGGACAGGGGGCTTGAGACCCAGTACTTC.